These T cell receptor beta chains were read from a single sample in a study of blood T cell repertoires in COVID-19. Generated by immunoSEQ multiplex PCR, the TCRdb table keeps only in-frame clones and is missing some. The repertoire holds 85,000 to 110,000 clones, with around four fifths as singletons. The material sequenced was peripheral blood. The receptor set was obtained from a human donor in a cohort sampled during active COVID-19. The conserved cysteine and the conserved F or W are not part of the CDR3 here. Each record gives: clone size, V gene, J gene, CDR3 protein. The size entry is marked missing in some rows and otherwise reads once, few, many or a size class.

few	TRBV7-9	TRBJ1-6	ASSLGQGESPLH
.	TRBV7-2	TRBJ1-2	ASSSGEYYGYT
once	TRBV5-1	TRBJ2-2	ASSLGSTGAGELF
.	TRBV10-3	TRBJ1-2	AISPATGSYGYT
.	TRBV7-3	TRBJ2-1	ASSLRQGRAWEQF
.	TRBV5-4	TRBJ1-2	ASSLDPGKGYT
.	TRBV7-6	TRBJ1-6	ASSLTAGSTPLH
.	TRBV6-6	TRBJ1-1	ASTTGGMVNTEAF
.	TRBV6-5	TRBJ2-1	ARVVGGDNEQF
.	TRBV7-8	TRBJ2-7	ASSPPLRQGPYEQY
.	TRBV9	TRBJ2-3	ASSPTGQYTDTQY
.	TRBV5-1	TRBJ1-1	ASSLVSGSGTEAF
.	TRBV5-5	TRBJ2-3	ASSLDILDRLADTQY
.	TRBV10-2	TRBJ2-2	ASRPGLDTGELF
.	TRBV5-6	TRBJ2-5	ASSGGGLGGETQY
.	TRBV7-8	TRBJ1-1	ASSSALGIEAF
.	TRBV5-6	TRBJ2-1	ASSLEIEQF
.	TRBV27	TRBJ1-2	ASSQDRGLYT
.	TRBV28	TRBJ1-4	AVQNQGTNEKLF
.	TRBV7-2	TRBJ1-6	ASSPGQDRNSPLH
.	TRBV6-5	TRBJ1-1	ASRGGVGTEAF
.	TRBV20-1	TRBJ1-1	SASEQGDTEAF
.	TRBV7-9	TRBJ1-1	ASSPQGTEAF
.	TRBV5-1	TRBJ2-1	ASSLFPYNEQF
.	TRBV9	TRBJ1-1	ASSQRPDRGKSEAF
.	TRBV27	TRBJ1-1	ASSFRGAGTEAF
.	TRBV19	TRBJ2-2	ASTANTGELF
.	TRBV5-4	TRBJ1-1	ASSLGQGGAF
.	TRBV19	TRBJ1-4	ASTDRVNFATNEKLF
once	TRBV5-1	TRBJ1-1	ASSFIPGATEAF
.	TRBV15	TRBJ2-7	ATSNGLSYEQY
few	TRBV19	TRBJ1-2	ASSSRQGTYGYT
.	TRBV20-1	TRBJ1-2	SASGPGQASGGYT
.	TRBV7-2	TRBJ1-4	ASSLRGPRGRGKLF
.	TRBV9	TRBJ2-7	ASSRDTLTDEQY
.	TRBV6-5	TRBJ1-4	ASRDNPREKLF
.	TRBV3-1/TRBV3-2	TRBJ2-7	ASSQGGLPE
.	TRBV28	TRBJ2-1	ASSRIGGVNEQF
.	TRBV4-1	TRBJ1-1	ASSPRYMNTEAF
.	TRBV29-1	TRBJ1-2	SVRPGQGHGYT
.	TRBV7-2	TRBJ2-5	ASSPQRAAEETQY
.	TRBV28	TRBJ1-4	ASRVSGGAREKLF
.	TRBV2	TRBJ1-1	ASSGGGVLVSAF
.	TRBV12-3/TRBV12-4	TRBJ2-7	ASSNQGGQY
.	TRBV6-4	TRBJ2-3	ASSASGQGWDTQY
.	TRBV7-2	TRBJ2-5	ASSFQTSGGGETQY
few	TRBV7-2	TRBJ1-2	ASSPRVQITANYGYT
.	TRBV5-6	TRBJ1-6	ASSLGTGNSPLH
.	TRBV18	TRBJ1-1	ASSPVITGGNTEAF
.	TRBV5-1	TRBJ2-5	ASSLNSGGAGETQY
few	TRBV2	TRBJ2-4	ASEKGRANIQY
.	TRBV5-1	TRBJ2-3	ASSVGAGPTDTQY
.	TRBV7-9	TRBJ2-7	ASSFPGKGGQGEQY
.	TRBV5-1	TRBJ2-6	ASSLRPGGSGANVLT
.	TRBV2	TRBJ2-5	ASSSSGGLVETQY
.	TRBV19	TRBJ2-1	ASSMGQGRGNEQF
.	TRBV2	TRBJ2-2	ASSPDRGLGTGELF
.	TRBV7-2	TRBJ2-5	ASSLAVLAGGTGETQY
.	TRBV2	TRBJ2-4	ASSDPGEAKNIQY